The rows below give T cell receptor beta chains drawn from one sample of a study of cytomegalovirus exposure and HLA in healthy donors. Data came from immunoSEQ multiplex PCR; TCRdb stores just in-frame clones and leaves some out. Of about 300,000 clones listed, approximately 90% are singletons. Sequenced sample: PBMCs. These receptors came from a man aged 35-49 years in good health and CMV-seropositive. CDR3s include the opening cysteine and the closing phenylalanine or tryptophan. D genes are given only for firm matches.

TRBJ2-3	.	TRBV7-2	CASSPGFTTDTQYF
TRBJ1-5	.	TRBV6-1	CASRRGTDQPQHF
TRBJ1-1	.	TRBV5-5	CASSLEGGDTEAFF
TRBJ2-3	TRBD2	TRBV7-9	CASSRTSGSTDTQYF
TRBJ2-5	TRBD2	TRBV2	CASSEVLAGVQETQYF
TRBJ1-2	TRBD1	TRBV2	CASSSTLTGTAGYTF
TRBJ1-6	.	TRBV7-2	CASSLGLWGTSPLHF
TRBJ2-3	TRBD2	TRBV9	CASSGGASGYTDTQYF
TRBJ2-2	.	TRBV7-3	CASSLSDARVSGELFF
TRBJ2-1	.	TRBV11-2	CASRRWGDNEQFF
TRBJ1-5	.	TRBV7-8	CASSLGRRQPQHF
TRBJ1-1	TRBD1	TRBV29-1	CSVRDRGSGTEAFF
TRBJ2-5	TRBD1	TRBV10-1	CASSRTGQETQYF
TRBJ2-1	.	TRBV7-2	CASSSAGTREQFF
TRBJ2-7	.	TRBV5-4	CASSHGQGGVVYEQYF
TRBJ1-5	.	TRBV7-9	CASSPNSNQPQHF
TRBJ1-2	.	TRBV12-1	CAIVRFFARQDKGNYGYTF
TRBJ2-7	.	TRBV7-9	CASSPESSLYEQYF
TRBJ2-3	.	TRBV11-2	CASSLSGGGDTQYF
TRBJ1-5	.	TRBV5-6	CASSLGAGSEDNQPQHF
TRBJ1-1	.	TRBV27	CASRPLGRNTEAFF
TRBJ2-7	.	TRBV11-1	CASSLPPRYSYYEQYF
TRBJ2-1	TRBD1	TRBV28	CASSSTGTGNNNEQFF
TRBJ2-3	TRBD1	TRBV6-5	CASSLTGGATDTQYF
TRBJ2-2	TRBD1	TRBV6-6	CASSYSGTGRGGELFF
TRBJ1-3	TRBD1	TRBV7-2	CASSAGTDGNTIYF
TRBJ2-7	TRBD2	TRBV11-2	CASSTGLAGIYEQYF
.	.	TRBV4-3	CASSQGASAPAEQYF
TRBJ2-5	.	TRBV5-4	CASSLSRGRETQYF
TRBJ1-2	.	TRBV9	CASSVGGGRRAANYGYTF
TRBJ2-5	.	TRBV20-1	CSASVRETQYF
TRBJ1-5	TRBD1	TRBV28	CASRPTGTGRRNQPQHF
TRBJ2-7	.	TRBV5-1	CASSLDGDYEQYF
TRBJ2-1	.	TRBV2	CASSDLLAPPYNEQFF
TRBJ1-1	TRBD1	TRBV11-2	CATGDREGSWDTEAFF
TRBJ2-7	.	TRBV7-2	CASSLISGGDISDEQYF
TRBJ2-2	TRBD2	TRBV5-1	CASSLLPSGGYTGELFF
TRBJ2-1	.	TRBV7-9	CASSLLPGGYNEQFF
TRBJ2-7	.	TRBV28	CASSLWAGRTYEQYF
TRBJ2-5	TRBD2	TRBV12-5	CASGLSGGIMGEETQYF
TRBJ1-2	TRBD1	TRBV4-2	CASSPGQGGNYGYTF
TRBJ2-7	.	TRBV29-1	CSTTDGSYEQYF
TRBJ2-3	.	TRBV13	CASSFGGSTDTQYF
TRBJ1-3	.	TRBV5-6	CASSWQVSGNTIYF